The clone carrying this TCR beta chain showed up many times. The CDR3 is 15 residues long. Between the trimmed V and J ends, which lost 5 bases and 0 bases, there was a span of 8 bases. From germline, CDR1 is MNHEY and CDR2 SVGAGI. Aged roughly 6 to 90, donors were systemically healthy Caucasians from Russia. PCR was performed a second time for about 6 to 12 cycles using a sample-barcoded 5' primer and a J-beta primer mix. Every cDNA was tagged by a template-switch adaptor with 12 random nucleotides. MiXCR, run by TCRdb on the 5' RACE reads, gives a single entry per CDR3 protein. Of some 930,000 distinct CDR3 sequences listed, roughly 28% are singletons. This sample was taken from a study of blood T cells in healthy people across ages. The sample was also reused in another study, on T cells of mothers and their children. This second study says: Related mother-child pairs shared slightly more overlap than unrelated pairs, but the difference was non-significant.

This TCR was recovered from a woman between 35 and 50 years old in good health. Sequenced material: blood. V usage is TRBV6-5 and J usage is TRBJ2-6; D gene uncertain. CDR3 coding DNA: TGTGCCAGCAGTAACGGCCCCTCTGGGGCCAACGTCCTGACTTTC. Protein sequence: CASSNGPSGANVLTF.